This TCR beta chain was recovered during a study of T-cell reconstitution after alpha-beta-depleted transplantation in children. Study conclusions and caveats: It was surviving recipient T cells and thymic progenitors that gave some patients high TCRbeta diversity at day 60. Hyperexpanded clones declined; after one year, newly produced T cells mostly supplied diversity.

Germline-derived CDR1 and CDR2 are SQVTM and ANQGSEA. The junction had 4 bases not matched to a gene; V was cut back by 5 bases and J by 9 bases. This CDR3 is built from 13 residues. TCRbeta library construction was performed incorporating unique molecular identifiers. TCRdb fed the PCR reads into MiXCR, producing one record per CDR3 protein. Counted here are approximately 350,000 distinct CDR3 sequences, around 15% occurring once; the ten biggest clones make up about 41%. This clonotype appeared many times. Its antigen is as yet unknown. Material: PBMCs, mostly from graft donor cells, obtained 360 days after TCRalphabeta/CD19-depleted stem cell transplant. The V call is TRBV29-1, the J call TRBJ1-6, with 10 bases fitting TRBD1. The TCR originated in a male patient between 2 and 9 years old who had a stem cell transplant for acute lymphoblastic leukemia, so the T cells may come from the graft donor. The CDR3 spells CSVRQGASSPLHF. The CDR3 coding sequence is TGCAGCGTTAGACAGGGGGCGAGTTCACCCCTCCACTTT.